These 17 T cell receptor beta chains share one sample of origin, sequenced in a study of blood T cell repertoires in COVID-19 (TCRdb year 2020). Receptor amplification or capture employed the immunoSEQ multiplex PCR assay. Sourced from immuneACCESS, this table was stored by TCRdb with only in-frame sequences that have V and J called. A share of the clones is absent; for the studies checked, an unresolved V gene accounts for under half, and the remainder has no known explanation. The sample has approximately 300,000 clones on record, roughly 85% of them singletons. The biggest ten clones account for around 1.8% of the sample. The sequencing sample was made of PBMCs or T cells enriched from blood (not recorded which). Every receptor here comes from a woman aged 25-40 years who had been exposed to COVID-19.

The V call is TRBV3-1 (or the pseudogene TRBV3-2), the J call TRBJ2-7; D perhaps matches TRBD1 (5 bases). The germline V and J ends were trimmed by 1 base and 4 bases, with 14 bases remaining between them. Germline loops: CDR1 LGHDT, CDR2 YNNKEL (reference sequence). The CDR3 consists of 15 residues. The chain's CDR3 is CASSQVLGEGYEQYF. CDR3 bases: TGTGCCAGCAGCCAAGTTTTAGGGGAAGGATACGAGCAGTACTTC.

CDR3 sequence: CASADRGLPEAFF. The CDR3 coding sequence is TGTGCCAGCGCCGACAGGGGGCTGCCTGAAGCTTTCTTT. The chain joins TRBV28 to TRBJ1-1, with 10 bases aligning to TRBD1. In germline, CDR1 is MDHEN, CDR2 SYDVKM. The V gene end was trimmed by 8 bases and the J gene end by 6 bases; junction bases not matched to a gene: 6. The CDR3 loop spans 13 amino acids.

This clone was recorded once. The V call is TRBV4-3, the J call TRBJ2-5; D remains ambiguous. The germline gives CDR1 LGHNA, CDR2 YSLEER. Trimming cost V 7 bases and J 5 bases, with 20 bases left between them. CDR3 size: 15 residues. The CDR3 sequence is CASTKTFSLRETQYF. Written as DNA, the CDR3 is TGCGCCAGCACCAAAACTTTTTCTTTACGGGAGACCCAGTACTTC.

In nucleotides, the CDR3 is TGTGCCTGGAGTCCTCGAAGGGACCGCACGGACGGCGGGGGGACAAACAATGAGCAGTTCTTC. Protein sequence: CAWSPRRDRTDGGGTNNEQFF. V usage is TRBV30 and J usage is TRBJ2-1; TRBD2 matches at 8 bases. J gave up 5 bases and V 2 bases, and 26 bases lay outside the gene matches. The CDR3 length is 21 residues. From germline, CDR1 is GTSNPN and CDR2 SVGIG (reference sequence).

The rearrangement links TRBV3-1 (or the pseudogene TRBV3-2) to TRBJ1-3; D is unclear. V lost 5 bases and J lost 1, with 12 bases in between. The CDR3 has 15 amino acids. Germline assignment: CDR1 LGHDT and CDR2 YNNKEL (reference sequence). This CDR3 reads CASSKGEISGNTIYF. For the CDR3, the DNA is TGTGCCAGCAGCAAAGGAGAAATTTCTGGAAACACCATATATTTT.

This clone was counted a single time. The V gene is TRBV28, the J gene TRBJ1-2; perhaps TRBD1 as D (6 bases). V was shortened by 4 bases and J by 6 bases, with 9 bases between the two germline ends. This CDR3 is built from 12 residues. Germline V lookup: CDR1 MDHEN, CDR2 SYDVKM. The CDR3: CASSSAGDGYTF. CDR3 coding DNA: TGTGCCAGCAGTTCAGCAGGGGATGGCTACACCTTC.

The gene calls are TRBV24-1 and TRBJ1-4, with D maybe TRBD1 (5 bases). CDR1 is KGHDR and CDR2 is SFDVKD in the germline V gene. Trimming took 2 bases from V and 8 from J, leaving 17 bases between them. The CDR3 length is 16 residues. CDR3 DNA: TGTGCCACCAGTGATTCCCTACAGGAAAGAGGAGAAAAACTGTTTTTT. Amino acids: CATSDSLQERGEKLFF.

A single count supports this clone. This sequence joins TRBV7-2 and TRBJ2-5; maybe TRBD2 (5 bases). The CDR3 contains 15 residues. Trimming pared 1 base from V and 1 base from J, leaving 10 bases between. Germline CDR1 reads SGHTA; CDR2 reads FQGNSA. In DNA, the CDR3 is TGTGCCAGCAGCTTAGAGCGGAGTTCCCAAGAGACCCAGTACTTC. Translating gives CASSLERSSQETQYF.

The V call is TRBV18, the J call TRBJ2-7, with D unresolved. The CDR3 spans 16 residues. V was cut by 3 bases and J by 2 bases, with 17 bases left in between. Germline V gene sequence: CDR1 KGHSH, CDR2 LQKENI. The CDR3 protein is CASSPDGRTTPYEQYF. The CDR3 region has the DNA TGTGCCAGCTCACCCGATGGGCGTACCACCCCCTACGAGCAGTACTTC.

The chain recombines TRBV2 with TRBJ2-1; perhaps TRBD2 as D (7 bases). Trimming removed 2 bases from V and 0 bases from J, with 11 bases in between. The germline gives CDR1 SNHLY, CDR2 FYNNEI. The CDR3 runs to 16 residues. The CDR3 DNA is TGTGCCAGCAGTGAAAAGGGAGGGGGCTCCTACAATGAGCAGTTCTTC. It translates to CASSEKGGGSYNEQFF.

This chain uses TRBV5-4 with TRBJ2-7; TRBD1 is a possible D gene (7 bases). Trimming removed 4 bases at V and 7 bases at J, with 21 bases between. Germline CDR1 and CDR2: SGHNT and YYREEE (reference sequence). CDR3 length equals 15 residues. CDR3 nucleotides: TGTGCCAGCAGCACCGGCAGGGACCAGGGGGGTGAGCAGTACTTC. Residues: CASSTGRDQGGEQYF.

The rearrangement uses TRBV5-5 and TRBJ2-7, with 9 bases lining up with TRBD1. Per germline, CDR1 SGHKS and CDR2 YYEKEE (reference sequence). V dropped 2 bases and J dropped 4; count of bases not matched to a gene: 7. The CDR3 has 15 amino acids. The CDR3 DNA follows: TGTGCCAGCAGCTTTGGGACAGGGACCGGTTACGAGCAGTACTTC. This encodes CASSFGTGTGYEQYF.

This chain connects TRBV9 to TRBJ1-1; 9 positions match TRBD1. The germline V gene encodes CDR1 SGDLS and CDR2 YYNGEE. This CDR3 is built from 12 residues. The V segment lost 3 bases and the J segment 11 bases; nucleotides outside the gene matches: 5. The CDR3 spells CASSDGGQGAFF. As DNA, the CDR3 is TGTGCCAGCAGCGACGGGGGACAGGGTGCTTTCTTT.

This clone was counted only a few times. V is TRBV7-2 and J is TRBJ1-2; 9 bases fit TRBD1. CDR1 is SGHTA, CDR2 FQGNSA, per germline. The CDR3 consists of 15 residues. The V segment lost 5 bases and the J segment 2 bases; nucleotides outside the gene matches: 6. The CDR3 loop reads CASSARTGENYGYTF. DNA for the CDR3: TGTGCCAGCAGCGCCCGGACAGGGGAAAACTATGGCTACACCTTC.

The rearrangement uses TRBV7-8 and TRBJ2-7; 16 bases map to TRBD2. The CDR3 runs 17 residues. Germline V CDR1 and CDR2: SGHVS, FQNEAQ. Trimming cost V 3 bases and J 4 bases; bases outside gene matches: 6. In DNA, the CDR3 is TGTGCCAGCAGCTTGCCGGTGGGACTAGCGGGGGGGTACGAGCAGTACTTC. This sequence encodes CASSLPVGLAGGYEQYF.

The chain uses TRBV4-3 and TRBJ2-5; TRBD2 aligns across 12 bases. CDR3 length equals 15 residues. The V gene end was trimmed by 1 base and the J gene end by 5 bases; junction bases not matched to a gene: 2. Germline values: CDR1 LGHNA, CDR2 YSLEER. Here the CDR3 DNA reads TGCGCCAGCAGCCAAGGGACTAGCGGGGCTGAGACCCAGTACTTC. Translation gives CASSQGTSGAETQYF.

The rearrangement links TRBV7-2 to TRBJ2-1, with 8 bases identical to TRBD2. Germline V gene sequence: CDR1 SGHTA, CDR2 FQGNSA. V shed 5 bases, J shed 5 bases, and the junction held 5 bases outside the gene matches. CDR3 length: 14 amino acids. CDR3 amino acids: CASSRGTSDNEQFF. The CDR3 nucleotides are TGTGCCAGCAGCCGCGGGACTAGTGACAATGAGCAGTTCTTC.